The 11 T cell receptor beta chains given below trace back to one sample, sequenced in a study of T cells after posttransplantation cyclophosphamide. Sequencing used immunoSEQ multiplex PCR; TCRdb keeps in-frame clones, though not all of them. The sample has around 37,000 clones, around 80% seen once. Treatment was busulfan-fludarabine conditioning, a marrow graft, and cyclophosphamide on days +3 and +4. This specimen was CD4+ T cells sorted from blood, taken just over 1,900 days after a stem cell transplant with posttransplant cyclophosphamide. The receptors come from a female patient in her thirties or forties who received an allogeneic stem cell transplant from a related donor, was CMV-positive, and had no GVHD. The graft donor may account for some of the T cells.

This clone appeared once. The V gene is TRBV7-9, the J gene TRBJ2-3; maybe TRBD2 (5 bases). The V gene lost 1 base and the J gene lost 0 bases, with 11 bases spanning the gap. Germline CDR1 reads SEHNR; CDR2 reads FQNEAQ (reference sequence). The CDR3 extends over 16 amino acids. In DNA form, the CDR3 reads TGTGCCAGCAGCTTAGAGCGGTCCTTTAGCACAGATACGCAGTATTTT. Its protein is CASSLERSFSTDTQYF.

The chain combines TRBV5-1 with TRBJ1-4; no firm D call. The CDR3 is made up of 15 amino acids. The germline V and J ends were trimmed by 0 bases and 8 bases, with 14 bases remaining between them. The V gene's germline CDR1 is SGHRS and CDR2 YFSETQ. The CDR3 DNA reads as TGCGCCAGCAGCTTGGAGAATGCGGGGATAGAAAAACTGTTTTTT. This gives the protein CASSLENAGIEKLFF.

This chain connects TRBV2 to TRBJ1-1; D remains ambiguous. The length of the CDR3 is 14 residues. V shed 3 bases and J shed 0 bases, with 8 bases lying between them. Germline lookup yields CDR1 SNHLY and CDR2 FYNNEI. The CDR3 nucleotides are TGTGCCAGCAGTGACGAGGGCCTGAACACTGAAGCTTTCTTT. Its translation is CASSDEGLNTEAFF.

The chain couples TRBV28 to TRBJ1-1; 7 bases match TRBD1. This CDR3 spans 13 amino acids. V trimming: 5 bases; J trimming: 5 bases; junction bases outside the gene matches: 5. The V gene's germline CDR1 is MDHEN and CDR2 SYDVKM. In nucleotides, the CDR3 is TGTGCCAGCAGTACGACAGGGAGGACTGAAGCTTTCTTT. It codes for CASSTTGRTEAFF.

This chain links TRBV18 with TRBJ1-5; 7 nucleotides match TRBD1. The CDR3 has 15 residues. Trimming cost V 3 bases and J 4 bases; bases outside gene matches: 6. CDR1 KGHSH and CDR2 LQKENI come from the germline V gene. This chain's CDR3 is CASSPRQGLNQPQHF. CDR3 bases: TGTGCCAGCTCACCGCGACAGGGACTTAATCAGCCCCAGCATTTT.

The chain combines TRBV4-3 with TRBJ2-1; a possible D gene is TRBD1 (7 bases). The CDR3 totals 13 residues. The ends were cut back, 1 base at V and 8 bases at J, with 9 bases in the middle. Germline V gene data show CDR1 as LGHNA and CDR2 as YSLEER. CDR3 region: CASSQAGGYEQFF. CDR3 in DNA: TGCGCCAGCAGCCAAGCAGGGGGGTATGAGCAGTTCTTC.

The rearrangement links TRBV7-3 to TRBJ2-2; D is possibly TRBD2 (5 bases). There are 16 residues in the CDR3. The germline V gene encodes CDR1 SGHTA and CDR2 FQGTGA. The V gene lost 2 bases and the J gene lost 0 bases, with 10 bases spanning the gap. CDR3 bases: TGTGCCAGCAGCTTAGGCGGGCTCGCGAACACCGGGGAGCTGTTTTTT. As protein: CASSLGGLANTGELFF.

V is TRBV19 and J is TRBJ2-1; TRBD1 matches 7 bases. The CDR3 loop spans 15 amino acids. The ends lost 1 base at V and 6 bases at J; junction bases unmatched: 6. CDR1 LNHDA and CDR2 SQIVND come from the germline V gene (reference sequence). In DNA, the CDR3 is TGTGCCAGTAGTATAGTAGGACAGGCCGGCAATGAGCAGTTCTTC. This gives the protein CASSIVGQAGNEQFF.

The V call is TRBV5-1, the J call TRBJ2-2; TRBD1 agrees at 7 bases. After removal of 0 bases from V and 7 bases from J, the junction contained 3 bases not matched to a gene. Germline CDR1 and CDR2: SGHRS and YFSETQ. CDR3 size: 14 residues. The CDR3 spells CASSLATGYGELFF. The CDR3 coding sequence is TGCGCCAGCAGCTTGGCGACAGGGTACGGGGAGCTGTTTTTT. The whole variable domain, filled in from reference TRBV5-1 and TRBJ2-2, reads KAGVTQTPRYLIKTRGQQVTLSCSPISGHRSVSWYQQTPGQGLQFLFEYFSETQRNKGNFPGRFSGRQFSNSRSEMNVSTLELGDSALYLCASSLATGYGELFFGEGSRLTVL.

The chain uses TRBV7-3 and TRBJ2-5, with D hard to call. The CDR3 contains 14 residues. CDR1 and CDR2 from the germline V gene are SGHTA and FQGTGA. With 4 bases removed from V and 5 bases from J, the gap between germline ends came to 14 bases. The CDR3 sequence is CASSSRGPMETQYF. CDR3 nucleotides: TGTGCCAGCAGCTCCCGAGGTCCGATGGAGACCCAGTACTTC.

The chain employs TRBV7-2 and TRBJ1-1; no clear D gene. The CDR3 totals 15 residues. V was cut by 3 bases and J by 7 bases, with 18 bases left in between. Germline V gene sequence: CDR1 SGHTA, CDR2 FQGNSA. CDR3 loop: CASSLEGTRTREAFF. The DNA of the CDR3 is TGTGCCAGCAGCTTGGAGGGAACGCGAACGCGTGAAGCTTTCTTT.